Sequencing of this T cell receptor (beta chain) was carried out in a study of spatial heterogeneity in lung cancer. CDR3 length: 17 residues. Germline V gene data show CDR1 as KGHSH and CDR2 as LQKENI. V trimming: 3 bases; J trimming: 2 bases; junction bases outside the gene matches: 10. All TCR cDNA molecules were individually tagged with a unique molecular identifier. A single record per CDR3 protein comes from TCRdb applying MiXCR to the 5' RACE reads. This sample has fewer than 45,000 distinct CDR3 sequences, with approximately 6.8% found just once. Time point in this sample: sample taken at primary tumor resection. No cells were sorted before sequencing. The whole RNA sequenced was extracted from tumor, nontumor lung or frozen PBMC.

Sequenced material: PBMCs, taken at surgery. This TCR was sampled from a female donor with early-stage non-small cell lung cancer. The chain uses TRBV18 and TRBJ2-3, with 8 bases that match TRBD2. The CDR3: CASSPLNERGYTDTQYF. As DNA, the CDR3 is TGTGCCAGCTCACCCCTGAACGAGCGGGGGTACACAGATACGCAGTATTTT.